One sample yielded the 17 T cell receptor beta chains listed below, sequenced in a study of T cell changes during pregnancy in multiple sclerosis. Sequencing used immunoSEQ multiplex PCR; TCRdb keeps in-frame clones, though not all of them. The profile covers about 56,000 clones, with around 92% appearing a single time and 0.2% taken by the ten largest. Sequencing was performed on CD4+ T cells from peripheral blood mononuclear cells, taken in the second trimester of pregnancy. These receptors were obtained from a female donor with multiple sclerosis, enrolled in a pregnancy study.

The rearrangement uses TRBV5-1 and TRBJ2-7; the D is unclear. This CDR3 region has 15 residues. Germline V lookup: CDR1 SGHRS, CDR2 YFSETQ. V lost 0 bases and J 3 bases, leaving 13 bases between the germline ends. Here the CDR3 reads CASSLDLPGDYEQYF. The CDR3 region has the DNA TGCGCCAGCAGCTTGGACCTCCCCGGAGACTACGAGCAGTACTTC.

The V and J genes are TRBV27 and TRBJ2-1; TRBD2 aligns across 8 bases. V shed 3 bases, J shed 3 bases, and the junction held 1 base outside the gene matches. CDR3 length equals 14 residues. Germline V gives CDR1 MNHEY, CDR2 SMNVEV (reference sequence). CDR3 loop: CASSFTSGYNEQFF. For the CDR3, the DNA is TGTGCCAGCAGTTTCACTAGCGGCTACAATGAGCAGTTCTTC.

This clone appeared once. The gene calls are TRBV28 and TRBJ2-3; weak D call: TRBD1 (6 bases). Trimming removed 5 bases at V and 3 bases at J, with 12 bases between. Germline-derived CDR1 and CDR2 are MDHEN and SYDVKM. CDR3 length: 14 amino acids. In DNA, the CDR3 is TGTGCCAGCAGTCGCGCCCAGGGGACAGATACGCAGTATTTT. Translated: CASSRAQGTDTQYF.

This clone was counted once. The J gene is TRBJ2-2, the V gene TRBV9, with TRBD2 as a possible D gene (5 bases). This CDR3 spans 15 amino acids. Deletions cut 2 bases from V and 4 bases from J, with 12 bases between. Germline V gene data show CDR1 as SGDLS and CDR2 as YYNGEE. The CDR3 sequence: CASSVAYRGTGELFF. CDR3 coding DNA: TGTGCCAGCAGCGTGGCCTATCGGGGCACCGGGGAGCTGTTTTTT.

This clone occurred a few times. The CDR3 is CASKGGYEQYF. In DNA form, the CDR3 reads TGTGCCAGCAAGGGGGGGTACGAGCAGTACTTC. V gene TRBV6-6 combines with J gene TRBJ2-7; tentatively, D is TRBD2 (7 bases). Germline values: CDR1 MNHNY, CDR2 SVGAGI (reference sequence). V was trimmed by 7 bases and J by 4 bases, leaving 8 bases between them. CDR3 size: 11 residues.

The chain joins TRBV30 to TRBJ1-6; 9 bases map to TRBD1. CDR3 length: 15 residues. Germline V gene data show CDR1 as GTSNPN and CDR2 as SVGIG (reference sequence). Trimming cost V 1 base and J 9 bases; bases outside gene matches: 7. The CDR3 nucleotides read TGTGCCTGGAGTGGGGGACAGGGAGTTGGTTCACCCCTCCACTTT. Protein: CAWSGGQGVGSPLHF.

The chain has TRBV19 and TRBJ1-5; 7 nucleotides line up with TRBD1. CDR1 and CDR2 (germline): LNHDA, SQIVND (reference sequence). V dropped 3 bases and J dropped 4; count of bases not matched to a gene: 6. The CDR3 is 15 residues long. The CDR3 protein is CASSMVGTVNQPQHF. CDR3 nucleotide sequence: TGTGCCAGTAGTATGGTTGGGACAGTTAATCAGCCCCAGCATTTT.

The chain employs TRBV5-5 and TRBJ2-2; 12 positions agree with TRBD2. CDR3 size: 17 residues. Germline V gene lookup returns CDR1 SGHKS and CDR2 YYEKEE (reference sequence). V dropped 4 bases and J dropped 4; count of bases not matched to a gene: 8. CDR3 coding DNA: TGTGCCAGCAGCCTCCGGACTAGCGGGGCTGGCACCGGGGAGCTGTTTTTT. As protein: CASSLRTSGAGTGELFF.

The rearrangement joins TRBV6-1 to TRBJ1-5; 8 nucleotides align to TRBD1. This CDR3 region has 14 residues. V lost 2 bases and J lost 4; bases outside the gene matches: 1. Germline CDR1 MNHNS, CDR2 SASEGT. CDR3 loop: CASSETGGNQPQHF. The CDR3 DNA sequence: TGTGCCAGCAGTGAAACAGGGGGTAATCAGCCCCAGCATTTT.

This clone was seen more than once but under ten times. This rearrangement joins TRBV7-8 to TRBJ2-2, with a possible D match to TRBD1 (6 bases). The V gene's germline CDR1 is SGHVS and CDR2 FQNEAQ. The CDR3 length is 14 residues. V shed 4 bases and J shed 6 bases, with 12 bases lying between them. The CDR3 DNA reads as TGTGCCAGCAGCTCCGGGACAAACGCCGGGGAGCTGTTTTTT. Translated: CASSSGTNAGELFF.

V usage is TRBV11-2 and J usage is TRBJ2-7, with D unresolved. V gave up 2 bases and J gave up 4 bases, with 3 bases separating them. This CDR3 has 11 residues. Germline values: CDR1 SGHAT, CDR2 FQNNGV. CDR3 nucleotides: TGTGCCAGCAGCTTACGTTACGAGCAGTACTTC. Protein product: CASSLRYEQYF. Together with reference TRBV11-2 and TRBJ2-7, the CDR3 gives the full variable domain: EAGVAQSPRYKIIEKRQSVAFWCNPISGHATLYWYQQILGQGPKLLIQFQNNGVVDDSQLPKDRFSAERLKGVDSTLKIQPAKLEDSAVYLCASSLRYEQYFGPGTRLTVT.

The V call is TRBV5-1, the J call TRBJ2-5; D remains ambiguous. In germline, CDR1 is SGHRS, CDR2 YFSETQ. This CDR3 contains 12 residues. V lost 4 bases to trimming and J lost 1 base, with 5 bases between them. This CDR3 is CASSLRQETQYF. The CDR3 DNA reads as TGCGCCAGCAGCCTCCGCCAAGAGACCCAGTACTTC.

The CDR3 sequence: CASSIRGSFGGAFF. CDR3 coding DNA: TGTGCCAGTAGTATCAGGGGCAGTTTTGGAGGAGCTTTCTTT. The V gene is TRBV19, the J gene TRBJ1-1; D possibly corresponds to TRBD1 (6 bases). Germline V gives CDR1 LNHDA, CDR2 SQIVND (reference sequence). The CDR3 sequence is 14 residues long. The V and J ends lost 3 bases and 10 bases respectively, with 18 bases between them.

The chain combines TRBV19 with TRBJ1-2; 7 nucleotides agree with TRBD1. CDR3 length equals 14 residues. With 4 bases clipped from V and 4 bases from J, the junction kept 6 bases outside the gene matches. CDR1 and CDR2 (germline): LNHDA, SQIVND (reference sequence). CDR3 protein: CASSTLGQVYGYTF. CDR3 sequence (DNA): TGTGCCAGTAGTACCCTAGGACAGGTCTATGGCTACACCTTC.

The rearrangement uses TRBV11-2 and TRBJ2-1, with 8 positions matching TRBD1. CDR3 length: 17 amino acids. J was trimmed by 10 bases and V by 4 bases; bases with no gene match: 18. CDR1 SGHAT and CDR2 FQNNGV come from the germline V gene. This chain's CDR3 is CASSSNPPDRGGREQFF. DNA for the CDR3: TGTGCCAGCAGCTCCAATCCCCCCGACAGGGGCGGTCGGGAGCAGTTCTTC.

This clone appeared a single time. This chain uses TRBV7-2 with TRBJ1-2, with D possibly matching TRBD1 (6 bases). With 5 bases removed from V and 2 bases from J, the gap between germline ends came to 9 bases. Looked up from germline, CDR1 is SGHTA and CDR2 is FQGNSA. The CDR3 is made up of 13 amino acids. CDR3 amino acids: CASSLGQNYGYTF. CDR3 in DNA: TGTGCCAGCAGCCTCGGACAGAACTATGGCTACACCTTC.

The rearrangement joins TRBV14 to TRBJ2-7; 7 bases agree with TRBD1. V was pared by 3 bases and J by 1 base, with 9 bases of the junction left unmatched. CDR1 is SGHDN and CDR2 is FVKESK in the germline V gene. The CDR3 totals 16 residues. The CDR3 region is CASSQGPTGSSYEQYF. The CDR3 nucleotides read TGTGCCAGCAGCCAGGGTCCGACAGGGAGTTCCTACGAGCAGTACTTC.